These 28 T cell receptor beta chains were all obtained from the same sample, sequenced in a study of T cell repertoires in cytomegalovirus infection. Their specific antigens are unknown. TCRdb re-analysed the reads in MiXCR, keeping a single row per CDR3 protein. The table has tens of thousands of distinct CDR3 sequences, 20% to 30% seen once. Sequencing was performed on CD8+ T cells from cultured PBMCs, taken from culture after CMV antigen stimulation. The receptors shown here come from a human donor in good health (CMV status not recorded). Some clones in this sample may be carry-over from other donors' samples.

In regard to this clonotype: A much larger clone sits a single nucleotide away, making a read error possible. The chain uses TRBV7-4 and TRBJ2-7, with 9 bases identical to TRBD1. This CDR3 has 15 residues. Per germline, CDR1 SGHVT and CDR2 SQSDAQ. With 4 bases clipped from V and 8 bases from J, the junction kept 12 bases outside the gene matches. CDR3 sequence (DNA): TGTGCCAGCAGCTCAACAGGGGGCGGATGGGACAAGCAGTACTTC. Amino acids: CASSSTGGGWDKQYF.

This clonotype was seen only a few times. The V call is TRBV20-1, the J call TRBJ2-1, with TRBD1 matching 7 bases. The V and J ends lost 1 base and 0 bases, in that order; junction bases with no gene match: 0. This CDR3 spans 14 amino acids. CDR1 and CDR2 (germline): DFQATT, SNEGSKA (reference sequence). The CDR3 region has the DNA TGCAGTGCTAGAGGACAGGGCTCCTACAATGAGCAGTTCTTC. Translation: CSARGQGSYNEQFF.

Ten or more counts support this clonotype. The chain combines TRBV7-2 with TRBJ2-7; 11 positions match TRBD2. In germline, CDR1 is SGHTA, CDR2 FQGNSA. The CDR3 covers 16 residues. The junction had 9 bases not matched to a gene; V was cut back by 5 bases and J by 3 bases. This CDR3 reads CASSRLLTSGGYEQYF. The CDR3 DNA reads TGTGCCAGCAGCCGCCTACTTACTAGCGGGGGCTACGAGCAGTACTTC.

This clonotype has just a few counts. V usage is TRBV2 and J usage is TRBJ2-1; possibly TRBD2 for D (7 bases). The ends were cut back, 5 bases at V and 1 base at J, with 18 bases in the middle. Germline loops: CDR1 SNHLY, CDR2 FYNNEI. The CDR3 is made up of 17 amino acids. The chain's CDR3 is CASSPKRGGLSYNEQFF. CDR3 DNA: TGTGCCAGCAGTCCCAAGAGGGGGGGCCTATCCTACAATGAGCAGTTCTTC.

The chain joins TRBV5-1 to TRBJ2-5, with 9 bases identical to TRBD2. The CDR3 runs to 16 residues. V dropped 4 bases and J dropped 9; count of bases not matched to a gene: 16. CDR1 and CDR2 (germline): SGHRS, YFSETQ. The CDR3 bases are TGCGCCAGCAGCGGACCTACTAGCGGGTCTTCGGGGGCCCAGTACTTC. It specifies CASSGPTSGSSGAQYF.

The chain carries TRBV9 and TRBJ1-6; 9 positions match TRBD1. The trim removed 4 bases at V and 10 bases at J, leaving 9 bases unmatched. The CDR3 consists of 15 residues. CDR1 is SGDLS and CDR2 is YYNGEE in the germline V gene. The CDR3 loop reads CASSPGGTGKSPLHF. Here the CDR3 DNA reads TGTGCCAGCAGCCCTGGAGGGACAGGGAAATCACCCCTCCACTTT.

This clonotype was seen at least ten times. This chain uses TRBV7-9 with TRBJ2-7; unclear D gene. The CDR3 covers 14 residues. The V gene's germline CDR1 is SEHNR and CDR2 FQNEAQ (reference sequence). V lost 5 bases to trimming and J lost 4 bases, with 15 bases between them. The CDR3 reads CASSPRRQPYEQYF. DNA of the CDR3: TGTGCCAGCAGCCCACGCCGGCAGCCGTACGAGCAGTACTTC.

This clonotype occurred a few times. The chain uses TRBV9 and TRBJ2-1, with a weak D call TRBD2 (6 bases). CDR3 size: 16 residues. Germline V CDR1 and CDR2: SGDLS, YYNGEE. Trimming removed 0 bases from V and 2 bases from J, with 12 bases in between. The CDR3: CASSVVGGITYNEQFF. The CDR3 nucleotides are TGTGCCAGCAGCGTAGTCGGGGGAATTACCTACAATGAGCAGTTCTTC. Using reference TRBV9 and TRBJ2-1 for the parts outside the CDR3, the full variable domain is DSGVTQTPKHLITATGQRVTLRCSPRSGDLSVYWYQQSLDQGLQFLIQYYNGEERAKGNILERFSAQQFPDLHSELNLSSLELGDSALYFCASSVVGGITYNEQFFGPGTRLTVL.

The chain is built from TRBV12-3 or TRBV12-4 and TRBJ2-1; 7 nucleotides line up with TRBD2. V trimming: 5 bases; J trimming: 12 bases; junction bases outside the gene matches: 16. This CDR3 has 15 amino acids. In nucleotides, the CDR3 is TGTGCCAGCAGTGGTTGGGGGACTATAGACCAAGGGCAGTTCTTC. This sequence encodes CASSGWGTIDQGQFF.

This clonotype was picked up a small number of times. V is TRBV4-3 and J is TRBJ2-3; no clear D. With 4 bases removed from V and 0 bases from J, the gap between germline ends came to 14 bases. The CDR3 extends over 16 amino acids. Per germline, CDR1 LGHNA and CDR2 YSLEER. The CDR3 region is CASSPATPPSTDTQYF. As DNA, the CDR3 is TGCGCCAGCAGCCCCGCAACCCCACCTAGCACAGATACGCAGTATTTT.

In its sample, this clonotype was seen a few times. The gene calls are TRBV6-2 or TRBV6-3 and TRBJ1-1; no firm D call. Trimming removed 0 bases from V and 3 bases from J, with 8 bases in between. CDR3 length equals 14 residues. The germline V gene has CDR1 MNHEY and CDR2 SVGEGT. The CDR3 nucleotides are TGTGCCAGCAGTTACTCAAGCAGGTACACTGAAGCTTTCTTT. Translation: CASSYSSRYTEAFF.

This clonotype has a handful of counts. The chain recombines TRBV28 with TRBJ1-5, with D hard to call. The CDR3 is 15 residues long. Trimming removed 2 bases from V and 0 bases from J, with 8 bases in between. Germline V gene lookup returns CDR1 MDHEN and CDR2 SYDVKM. The CDR3 loop is CASSLGGSSNQPQHF. The CDR3 DNA follows: TGTGCCAGCAGTTTAGGAGGCAGTAGCAATCAGCCCCAGCATTTT.

This chain connects TRBV6-6 to TRBJ2-5; 10 bases are a match to TRBD1. Unmatched junction bases numbered 4, after V lost 5 bases and J lost 4 bases. CDR1 and CDR2 from the germline V gene are MNHNY and SVGAGI (reference sequence). This CDR3 contains 14 residues. The CDR3 DNA follows: TGTGCCAGCAGTCGGACAGGGGGTAGAGAGACCCAGTACTTC. Translated: CASSRTGGRETQYF.

With respect to this clonotype: The final CDR3 position lacks the conserved phenylalanine or tryptophan, pointing to a likely read error. The chain is built from TRBV20-1 and TRBJ2-7; tentative D call: TRBD2 (5 bases). This CDR3 spans 14 amino acids. Germline V gives CDR1 DFQATT, CDR2 SNEGSKA (reference sequence). Between the trimmed V and J ends, which lost 6 bases and 2 bases, there was a span of 17 bases. Here the CDR3 reads CSARQRLEAYEQYS. The DNA of the CDR3 is TGCAGTGCAAGGCAGCGGCTAGAAGCCTACGAGCAGTACTCC.

V usage is TRBV4-3 and J usage is TRBJ1-6, with 9 bases aligning to TRBD1. V was pared by 4 bases and J by 9 bases, with 4 bases of the junction left unmatched. Germline loops: CDR1 LGHNA, CDR2 YSLEER. CDR3 length: 14 amino acids. The CDR3 nucleotides are TGCGCCAGCAGCCCGACAGGGGGTACTTCACCCCTCCACTTT. It encodes CASSPTGGTSPLHF.

This clonotype appeared a few times. The chain combines TRBV3-1 with TRBJ2-5; D ambiguous. V lost 0 bases and J lost 7, with 3 bases in between. This CDR3 is built from 11 residues. Germline V gene data show CDR1 as LGHDT and CDR2 as YNNKEL (reference sequence). This CDR3 is CASSQEGTQYF. For the CDR3, the DNA is TGTGCCAGCAGCCAAGAGGGGACCCAGTACTTC.

This clonotype was seen ten or more times. The V gene is TRBV7-8, the J gene TRBJ1-4; D remains ambiguous. V gave up 1 base and J gave up 0 bases, with 12 bases separating them. This CDR3 is 17 amino acids long. Germline assignment: CDR1 SGHVS and CDR2 FQNEAQ. The CDR3 DNA follows: TGTGCCAGCAGCTTAGAGCTCAAGGAGACAACTAATGAAAAACTGTTTTTT. Amino acid sequence: CASSLELKETTNEKLFF.

The gene calls are TRBV4-1 and TRBJ1-4; D unclear. Looked up from germline, CDR1 is MGHRA and CDR2 is YSYEKL. The germline V and J ends were trimmed by 0 bases and 4 bases, with 9 bases remaining between them. The CDR3 spans 15 residues. The CDR3 DNA sequence: TGCGCCAGCAGCCAAGAAGGCGGCCTTAATGAAAAACTGTTTTTT. This codes for CASSQEGGLNEKLFF.

The chain couples TRBV5-6 to TRBJ1-1, with 10 nucleotides matching TRBD1. The length of the CDR3 is 16 residues. Germline trimming cut 2 bases from V and 5 bases from J; bases unmatched to any gene: 9. Looked up from germline, CDR1 is SGHDT and CDR2 is YYEEEE. CDR3 sequence reads: CASSFMGQGYVTEAFF. CDR3 in DNA: TGTGCCAGCAGCTTTATGGGACAGGGGTATGTAACTGAAGCTTTCTTT.

This clonotype was observed at least ten times. The chain combines TRBV7-9 with TRBJ2-2; 10 bases agree with TRBD2. V shed 5 bases and J 1 base; nucleotides not matched to a gene: 4. This CDR3 spans 16 amino acids. Germline V gene data show CDR1 as SEHNR and CDR2 as FQNEAQ (reference sequence). The CDR3 region is CASSPGTSENTGELFF. The CDR3 nucleotides read TGTGCCAGCAGCCCAGGGACTAGCGAGAACACCGGGGAGCTGTTTTTT.

This clonotype was observed a few times. This sequence joins TRBV5-8 and TRBJ1-1; TRBD1 agrees at 7 bases. CDR3 size: 16 residues. Germline lookup yields CDR1 SGHTS and CDR2 YDEGEE. The ends lost 4 bases at V and 4 bases at J; junction bases unmatched: 13. The CDR3 nucleotides are TGTGCCAGCAGCCCACGATTGACAGGGAGTGGCACTGAAGCTTTCTTT. As protein: CASSPRLTGSGTEAFF.

This clonotype was counted a few times. The chain joins TRBV2 to TRBJ2-1; TRBD2 matches 8 bases. CDR1 and CDR2 from the germline V gene are SNHLY and FYNNEI. This CDR3 has 15 residues. V trimming: 5 bases; J trimming: 0 bases; junction bases outside the gene matches: 3. The CDR3 sequence is CASSRGGRSYNEQFF. The DNA for the CDR3 is TGTGCCAGCAGTCGCGGGGGGCGCTCCTACAATGAGCAGTTCTTC.

The CDR3 region is CATSRDPLAGGEETQYF. CDR3 DNA: TGTGCCACCAGCAGAGATCCCCTAGCGGGGGGCGAAGAGACCCAGTACTTC. The chain is built from TRBV15 and TRBJ2-5; 11 bases are shared with TRBD2. Unmatched junction bases numbered 6, after V lost 0 bases and J lost 3 bases. CDR1 is LNHNV, CDR2 YYDKDF, per germline (reference sequence). The CDR3 totals 17 residues. Variable domain in full (rest from reference TRBV15 and TRBJ2-5): DAMVIQNPRYQVTQFGKPVTLSCSQTLNHNVMYWYQQKSSQAPKLLFHYYDKDFNNEADTPDNFQSRRPNTSFCFLDIRSPGLGDTAMYLCATSRDPLAGGEETQYFGPGTRLLVL.

This clonotype was counted ten times or more. The J gene is TRBJ2-7, the V gene TRBV7-3; D is possibly TRBD2 (6 bases). This CDR3 comprises 13 residues. The ends were cut back, 2 bases at V and 7 bases at J, with 12 bases in the middle. Germline CDR1 and CDR2: SGHTA and FQGTGA. CDR3 sequence (DNA): TGTGCCAGCAGCTTATCGGGGGTGAGGGAGCAGTACTTC. Its translation is CASSLSGVREQYF.

Here the CDR3 reads CASTGPDGYTF. The CDR3 DNA sequence: TGTGCCAGCACAGGACCCGATGGCTACACCTTC. The gene calls are TRBV6-6 and TRBJ1-2; D ambiguous. Germline CDR1 is MNHNY and CDR2 is SVGAGI (reference sequence). This CDR3 has 11 residues. The ends were cut back, 7 bases at V and 6 bases at J, with 9 bases in the middle.

This clonotype was detected a few times. The J gene is TRBJ2-4, the V gene TRBV9; 12 bases match TRBD2. V was pared by 1 base and J by 1 base, with 12 bases of the junction left unmatched. This CDR3 is 20 amino acids long. CDR1 and CDR2 (germline): SGDLS, YYNGEE. Here the CDR3 DNA reads TGTGCCAGCAGCGTATCTAGCGGGGGGGACCAACAAGGTGCCAAAAACATTCAGTACTTC. Translating it yields CASSVSSGGDQQGAKNIQYF.

This clonotype came up a few times. The V gene is TRBV4-1, the J gene TRBJ1-6; no reliable D call. The CDR3 consists of 16 residues. Trimming took 7 bases from V and 0 from J, leaving 13 bases between them. CDR1 MGHRA and CDR2 YSYEKL come from the germline V gene. The CDR3 sequence is CASTWSESSYNSPLHF. In DNA, the CDR3 is TGCGCCAGCACCTGGTCGGAAAGCTCCTATAATTCACCCCTCCACTTT.

V is TRBV9 and J is TRBJ1-5, with D hard to call. The CDR3 covers 13 residues. V was clipped by 7 bases and J by 5 bases, with 13 bases between them. The germline CDR1 and CDR2 sequences are SGDLS and YYNGEE. The chain's CDR3 is CASRAAVDQPQHF. The CDR3, as DNA: TGTGCCAGCCGGGCGGCGGTTGATCAGCCCCAGCATTTT.